The 15 T cell receptor beta chains in this list originate from one sample, sequenced in a study of post-analysis software for immune sequencing data. What these receptors recognize is not known. Unique molecular identifiers featured in each of the TCR beta cDNA libraries. From the PCR reads, TCRdb called clonotypes with MiXCR, one entry per CDR3 protein. The data show some 800,000 distinct CDR3 sequences, more than 45% seen once. Findings and limits, study-wide: Four or five TRBV segments (TRBV5-6, TRBV5-1 and TRBV20-1 among them) occurred more frequently in patients than in controls.

The sequenced sample consisted of blood. Every receptor here comes from a girl aged 5 to 17 with multiple sclerosis.

This clonotype occurred a few times. V usage is TRBV20-1 and J usage is TRBJ2-1; D uncertain. Trimming took 0 bases from V and 4 from J, leaving 10 bases between them. Germline-derived CDR1 and CDR2 are DFQATT and SNEGSKA (reference sequence). The CDR3 extends over 14 amino acids. The CDR3 is CSARDRDTYNEQFF. DNA of the CDR3: TGCAGTGCTAGAGACCGTGACACTTACAATGAGCAGTTCTTC.

The sample holds one count of this clonotype. The chain is built from TRBV7-2 and TRBJ1-4; TRBD1 matches at 9 bases. The CDR3 is 19 residues long. The junction had 10 bases not matched to a gene; V was cut back by 2 bases and J by 0 bases. The germline CDR1 and CDR2 sequences are SGHTA and FQGNSA. CDR3: CASSLRRTGADATNEKLFF. The CDR3 nucleotides are TGTGCCAGCAGCTTACGGAGGACAGGGGCTGATGCAACTAATGAAAAACTGTTTTTT.

The CDR3 DNA sequence: TGTGCCATCGGGACAGGGGATGAAAAACTGTTTTTT. It codes for CAIGTGDEKLFF. The V gene is TRBV10-3, the J gene TRBJ1-4; 10 positions match TRBD1. Germline CDR1 is ENHRY and CDR2 is SYGVKD. With 8 bases clipped from V and 6 bases from J, the junction kept 0 bases outside the gene matches. The CDR3 loop spans 12 amino acids.

The genes are TRBV25-1 and TRBJ2-3; 10 bases are a match to TRBD2. Germline trimming cut 3 bases from V and 3 bases from J; bases unmatched to any gene: 12. Germline V CDR1 and CDR2: MGHDK, SYGVNS. CDR3 size: 18 residues. In DNA form, the CDR3 reads TGTGCCAGCAGTGACGACCCACTAGCGGGACGAAATACAGATACGCAGTATTTT. It codes for CASSDDPLAGRNTDTQYF.

The V gene is TRBV28, the J gene TRBJ2-7; TRBD1 is a possible D gene (6 bases). CDR1 MDHEN and CDR2 SYDVKM come from the germline V gene. The CDR3 runs to 13 residues. V lost 6 bases and J lost 6, with 15 bases in between. CDR3 residues: CASSDRRGGEQYF. In nucleotides, the CDR3 is TGTGCCAGCAGCGACAGGAGAGGTGGCGAGCAGTACTTC. The full variable domain, in which reference TRBV28 and TRBJ2-7 provide the parts outside the CDR3, is DVKVTQSSRYLVKRTGEKVFLECVQDMDHENMFWYRQDPGLGLRLIYFSYDVKMKEKGDIPEGYSVSREKKERFSLILESASTNQTSMYLCASSDRRGGEQYFGPGTRLTVT.

There are a few counts of this clonotype. The genes are TRBV12-3 or TRBV12-4 and TRBJ1-2; D is unresolved. V lost 2 bases to trimming and J lost 3 bases, with 13 bases between them. CDR3 length: 15 amino acids. The CDR3 DNA reads TGTGCCAGCAGTTTACGGGCACAGCCGGACTATGGCTACACCTTC. It is translated as CASSLRAQPDYGYTF.

The rearrangement joins TRBV9 to TRBJ2-1, with TRBD1 identical over 7 bases. V shed 3 bases and J 8 bases; nucleotides not matched to a gene: 5. The CDR3 length is 13 residues. The V gene's germline CDR1 is SGDLS and CDR2 YYNGEE. CDR3 sequence reads: CASSGQGEDEQFF. In DNA form, the CDR3 reads TGTGCCAGCAGCGGACAGGGAGAGGATGAGCAGTTCTTC.

V is TRBV15 and J is TRBJ2-5; 12 positions match TRBD2. Germline V CDR1 and CDR2: LNHNV, YYDKDF (reference sequence). V was clipped by 0 bases and J by 11 bases; unmatched bases: 13. The CDR3 spans 17 residues. The CDR3 DNA reads as TGTGCCACCAGCAGAGATCCCATGACTAGCGGGAGAGGGGAGCAGTACTTC. Translated: CATSRDPMTSGRGEQYF.

The rearrangement joins TRBV12-3 or TRBV12-4 to TRBJ2-4, with D unresolved. This CDR3 is built from 15 residues. The V end lost 2 bases, the J end lost 7 bases, and 15 bases lay between the germline ends. In DNA form, the CDR3 reads TGTGCCAGCAGTTTACAGTTGATGGGTGGCAACATTCAGTACTTC. This encodes CASSLQLMGGNIQYF.

The chain recombines TRBV7-2 with TRBJ1-2; 9 bases are shared with TRBD1. After removal of 5 bases from V and 8 bases from J, the junction contained 6 bases not matched to a gene. This CDR3 is built from 13 residues. Germline V lookup: CDR1 SGHTA, CDR2 FQGNSA. Written as DNA, the CDR3 is TGTGCCAGCAGCGCAACAGGGGGCATCGGCTACACCTTC. Translated: CASSATGGIGYTF.

The chain links TRBV10-3 to TRBJ2-7, with a weak D call TRBD2 (7 bases). The CDR3 runs to 20 residues. Between the trimmed V and J ends, which lost 6 bases and 3 bases, there was a span of 33 bases. CDR1 and CDR2 from the germline V gene are ENHRY and SYGVKD. The CDR3 sequence: CAIRQGSAGVAGTGIYEQYF. The CDR3 region has the DNA TGTGCCATCAGACAGGGATCGGCCGGGGTAGCGGGCACCGGAATCTACGAGCAGTACTTC.

The chain has TRBV5-1 and TRBJ2-7; 10 nucleotides line up with TRBD2. The trim removed 4 bases at V and 4 bases at J, leaving 5 bases unmatched. CDR3 size: 14 residues. Germline CDR1 and CDR2: SGHRS and YFSETQ. The CDR3 here is CASSEGLAPYEQYF. For the CDR3, the DNA is TGCGCCAGCAGCGAGGGACTAGCGCCTTACGAGCAGTACTTC.

The rearrangement joins TRBV29-1 to TRBJ2-7, with a possible D match to TRBD1 (6 bases). Germline V gene lookup returns CDR1 SQVTM and CDR2 ANQGSEA. V dropped 1 base and J dropped 3 bases, with 10 bases sitting between them. This CDR3 has 13 residues. The CDR3 DNA sequence: TGCAGCGTTGAAGTCGGCAGGGGCTACGAGCAGTACTTC. It specifies CSVEVGRGYEQYF.

This clonotype was detected once. This chain connects TRBV10-3 to TRBJ2-4; possible D gene TRBD2, 5 bases. The length of the CDR3 is 14 residues. Germline CDR1 reads ENHRY; CDR2 reads SYGVKD. The V gene lost 2 bases and the J gene lost 6 bases, with 11 bases spanning the gap. The CDR3 DNA reads TGTGCCATCAGTGAGCAACGGGGATTAAACATTCAGTACTTC. It yields the protein CAISEQRGLNIQYF.

The chain employs TRBV6-6 and TRBJ2-1; 10 bases fit TRBD2. Germline CDR1 and CDR2: MNHNY and SVGAGI (reference sequence). The CDR3 contains 17 residues. Trimming removed 2 bases from V and 7 bases from J; junction bases left unmatched: 11. The CDR3 region is CASSYGLAGVGLNEQFF. CDR3 bases: TGTGCCAGCAGTTACGGGCTAGCGGGAGTCGGGCTGAATGAGCAGTTCTTC.